The rows below give T cell receptor beta chains drawn from one sample of a study of response to subunit inactivated influenza vaccine. TCRdb fed the RT-PCR reads into MiXCR, producing one record per CDR3 protein. This table holds more than 550,000 distinct CDR3 sequences, 12% found once. Here the sequenced sample was PBMCs from blood, taken on the day of vaccination. The receptors were sampled from a man aged 45 to 65 who received an inactivated influenza vaccine. The CDR3 runs from the conserved cysteine through the conserved F or W. Fields, in order: clone size, J gene, CDR3 length, V gene, CDR3 protein. Clone size appears in some rows only: once, few, many, or a class for an expanded clone.

>few|TRBJ2-1|14|TRBV20-1
CSASGLAEVREQFF
>.|TRBJ2-3|16|TRBV27
CASSLSPLGSTDTQYF
>few|TRBJ2-5|13|TRBV20-1
CSARAPEGETQYF
>many|TRBJ2-3|20|TRBV9
CASSVALGFGSLSPADTQYF
>.|TRBJ2-1|14|TRBV12-3/TRBV12-4
CASSFGHPTNEQFF
>.|TRBJ2-5|16|TRBV4-3
CASSQDGTSEQETQYF
>few|TRBJ2-1|16|TRBV9
CASSPSGGSGGYEQFF
>.|TRBJ2-1|15|TRBV4-3
CASSQVRPNNNEQFF
>few|TRBJ1-5|15|TRBV5-1
CASSLVGAGNQPQHF
>many|TRBJ2-1|12|TRBV5-6
CASSLQYNEQFF
>many|TRBJ2-3|16|TRBV29-1
CSATSGGRTTPDTQYF
>.|TRBJ2-7|16|TRBV6-1
CASRGTSGRARDEQYF
>.|TRBJ1-1|18|TRBV3-1
CASSQDGGIGRSGTEAFF
>.|TRBJ2-1|12|TRBV20-1
CSGVGPYNEQFF
>many|TRBJ2-5|13|TRBV12-3/TRBV12-4
CASRVVGEETQYF
>few|TRBJ2-2|14|TRBV5-6
CASSEGQRTGELFF
>.|TRBJ2-7|16|TRBV27
CASSTRDRSPTYEQYF
>many|TRBJ2-5|14|TRBV5-1
CASSPGTSKETQYF
>.|TRBJ2-2|12|TRBV7-8
CASSQLYGELFF
>.|TRBJ1-5|16|TRBV4-1
CASSQDGFQGSQPQHF
>few|TRBJ2-5|16|TRBV4-1
CASSQGLAGGVETQYF
>.|TRBJ2-7|15|TRBV20-1
CSARDYVTGSYEQYF
>.|TRBJ2-7|15|TRBV4-2
CASSQSALGAYEQYF
>many|TRBJ1-5|12|TRBV7-2
CASSLTNQPQHF
>.|TRBJ2-1|16|TRBV12-3/TRBV12-4
CASSLERGSSYNEQFF
>few|TRBJ1-1|12|TRBV20-1
CSVSTANTEAFF
>few|TRBJ2-1|17|TRBV25-1
CARVPTERESSYNEQFF
>.|TRBJ2-3|15|TRBV18
CASSLNLPSTDTQYF
>.|TRBJ1-4|17|TRBV5-1
CASSLRGSSDPNEKLFF
>.|TRBJ1-2|14|TRBV6-1
CASSLAGGRDGYTF
>.|TRBJ1-1|11|TRBV29-1
CSVNFRGEAFF
>.|TRBJ2-7|15|TRBV5-1
CASSSGTSGGYEQYF
>few|TRBJ2-1|15|TRBV5-5
CASSFRLADNNEQFF
>few|TRBJ1-1|15|TRBV9
CASSEGTGSNTEAFF
>.|TRBJ2-7|15|TRBV7-9
CASSHGQGDAGEQYF
>.|TRBJ2-7|16|TRBV4-2
CASSQDRSARGYEQYF
>.|TRBJ2-7|16|TRBV28
CASSPHSSGSIYEQYF
>.|TRBJ2-1|14|TRBV20-1
CSASGLAGYNEQFF
>few|TRBJ2-5|14|TRBV6-2/TRBV6-3
CASSPRWRRETQYF
>.|TRBJ1-2|13|TRBV3-1
CASSQKGSDGYTF
>.|TRBJ2-3|15|TRBV5-1
CASSVQGRGKDTQYF
>.|TRBJ2-2|16|TRBV28
CASSPEDRGGTGELFF
>many|TRBJ2-1|11|TRBV12-3/TRBV12-4
CASLRRFEQFF
>.|TRBJ1-2|15|TRBV6-2/TRBV6-3
CASKPVEGVGYGYTF
>few|TRBJ1-4|14|TRBV10-3
CAISESKISEKLFF
>few|TRBJ2-1|16|TRBV5-4
CASSLRTGSTMREQFF
>few|TRBJ2-1|16|TRBV4-1
CASSQAPGRTKNEQFF
>.|TRBJ2-3|15|TRBV12-3/TRBV12-4
CASSGGTISTDTQYF
>.|TRBJ2-2|15|TRBV4-3
CASSQARGAVGELFF
>.|TRBJ2-5|15|TRBV7-9
CASSLGLAEKETQYF
>few|TRBJ2-2|16|TRBV29-1
CSVEDRGKGNTGELFF
>few|TRBJ2-3|14|TRBV28
CASSPQTGSDTQYF
>few|TRBJ2-1|15|TRBV10-2
CASSETGTNGPEQFF
>few|TRBJ1-5|16|TRBV28
CATSTLGGISNQPQHF
>many|TRBJ2-7|12|TRBV25-1
CASSGSGLEQYF
>few|TRBJ1-4|16|TRBV3-1
CASSRSGRVRNEKLFF
>few|TRBJ2-5|13|TRBV20-1
CSARQGAMETQYF
>few|TRBJ2-4|17|TRBV4-3
CASSLSLYRSQGNIQYF
>many|TRBJ2-5|15|TRBV9
CASSFRDTPQETQYF